Reported below is one T cell receptor beta chain. Its antigen is undetermined. Incorporated into the TCR beta cDNA libraries were unique molecular identifiers, which served to reduce PCR and sequencing biases. cDNA molecules numbering roughly 0.5 million came from about 0.94 to 9.7 million T cells. TCRdb called the PCR reads again in MiXCR, with one record for every CDR3 protein. Of approximately 730,000 distinct CDR3 sequences listed, 35% to 55% are singletons. The source of the sample is a study of post-analysis software for immune sequencing data. Study overall: Included among the disease courses, which were recorded for the cohort, were relapsing-remitting, secondary progressive and progressive-relapsing multiple sclerosis. Study-level findings and limits: Normalized Chao1 diversity in multiple sclerosis patients fell significantly below that of controls. Strong co-clustering by F measure was evident for samples that had been prepared in the same batch.

Sample: blood. The TCR was taken from a girl under 18 with multiple sclerosis.

CDR3 coding DNA: TGTGCCAGCAGCTTAGTAGGGGCTGGGTTCAAGCAGTACTTC. Its translation is CASSLVGAGFKQYF. V is TRBV7-2 and J is TRBJ2-7, with TRBD1 as a possible D gene (5 bases). Germline values: CDR1 SGHTA, CDR2 FQGNSA. The CDR3 is made up of 14 amino acids. The V and J ends lost 1 base and 8 bases respectively, with 15 bases between them.